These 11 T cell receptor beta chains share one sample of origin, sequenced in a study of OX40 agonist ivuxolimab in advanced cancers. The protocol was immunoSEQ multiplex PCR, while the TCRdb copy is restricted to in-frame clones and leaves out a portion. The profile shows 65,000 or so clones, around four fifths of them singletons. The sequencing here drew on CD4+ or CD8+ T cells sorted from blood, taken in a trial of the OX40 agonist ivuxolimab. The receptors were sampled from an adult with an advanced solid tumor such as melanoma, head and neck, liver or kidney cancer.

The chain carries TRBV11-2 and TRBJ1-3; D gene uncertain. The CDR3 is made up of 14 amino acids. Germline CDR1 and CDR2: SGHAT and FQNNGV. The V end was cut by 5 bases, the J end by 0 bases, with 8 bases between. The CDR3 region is CASSPATSGNTIYF. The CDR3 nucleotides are TGTGCCAGCAGCCCGGCCACCTCTGGAAACACCATATATTTT.

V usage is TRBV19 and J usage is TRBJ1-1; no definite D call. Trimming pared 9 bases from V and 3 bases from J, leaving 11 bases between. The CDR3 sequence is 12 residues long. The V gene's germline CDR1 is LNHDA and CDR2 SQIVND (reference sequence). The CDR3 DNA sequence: TGTGCCAGCCAGACGGTATACACTGAAGCTTTCTTT. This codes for CASQTVYTEAFF.

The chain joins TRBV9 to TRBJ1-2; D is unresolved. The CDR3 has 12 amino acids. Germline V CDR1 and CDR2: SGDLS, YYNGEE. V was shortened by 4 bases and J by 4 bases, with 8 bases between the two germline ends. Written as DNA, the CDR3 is TGTGCCAGCAGCCAAGACACCTATGGCTACACCTTC. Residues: CASSQDTYGYTF.

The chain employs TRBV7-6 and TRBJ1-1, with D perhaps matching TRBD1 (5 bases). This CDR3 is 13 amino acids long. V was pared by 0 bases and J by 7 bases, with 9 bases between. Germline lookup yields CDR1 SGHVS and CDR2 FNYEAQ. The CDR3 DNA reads TGTGCCAGCAGCTTAGCACCCAGGGATGAAGCTTTCTTT. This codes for CASSLAPRDEAFF.

CDR3 nucleotides: TGTGCCAGCAGCCGCGTAGCAAGCACAGATACGCAGTATTTT. It specifies CASSRVASTDTQYF. The chain recombines TRBV25-1 with TRBJ2-3, with no clear D. Germline values: CDR1 MGHDK, CDR2 SYGVNS. Trimming stripped 6 bases from V and 0 bases from J, with 10 bases between. This CDR3 has 14 amino acids.

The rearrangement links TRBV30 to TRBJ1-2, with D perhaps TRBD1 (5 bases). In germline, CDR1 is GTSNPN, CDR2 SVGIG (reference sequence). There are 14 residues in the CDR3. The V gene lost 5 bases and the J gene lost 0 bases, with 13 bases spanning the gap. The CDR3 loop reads CAWGGTRANYGYTF. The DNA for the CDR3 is TGTGCCTGGGGGGGAACAAGGGCTAACTATGGCTACACCTTC.

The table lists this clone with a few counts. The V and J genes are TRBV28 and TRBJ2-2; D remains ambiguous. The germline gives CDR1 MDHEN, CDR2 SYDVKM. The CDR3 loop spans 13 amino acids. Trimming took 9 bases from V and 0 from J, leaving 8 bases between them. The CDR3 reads CASRHANTGELFF. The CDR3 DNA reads TGTGCCAGTAGACACGCGAACACCGGGGAGCTGTTTTTT.

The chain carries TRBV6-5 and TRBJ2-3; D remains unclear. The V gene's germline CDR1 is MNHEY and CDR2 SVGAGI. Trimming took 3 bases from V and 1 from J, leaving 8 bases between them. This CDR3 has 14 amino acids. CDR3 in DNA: TGTGCCAGCAGTTATGCTAGGCGCACAGATACGCAGTATTTT. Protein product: CASSYARRTDTQYF.

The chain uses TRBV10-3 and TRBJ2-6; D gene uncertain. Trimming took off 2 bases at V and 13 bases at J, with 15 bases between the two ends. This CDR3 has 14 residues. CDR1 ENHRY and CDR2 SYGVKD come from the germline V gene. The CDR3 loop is CAISEPELSSVLTF. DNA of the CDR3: TGTGCCATCAGTGAGCCCGAATTATCTTCTGTCCTGACTTTC.

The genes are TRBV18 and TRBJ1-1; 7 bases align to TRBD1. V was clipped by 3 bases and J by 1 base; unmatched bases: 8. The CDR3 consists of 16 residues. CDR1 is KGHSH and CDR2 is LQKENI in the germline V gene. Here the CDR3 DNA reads TGTGCCAGCTCACCGGATCTGGGACAGAGGAACACTGAAGCTTTCTTT. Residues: CASSPDLGQRNTEAFF.

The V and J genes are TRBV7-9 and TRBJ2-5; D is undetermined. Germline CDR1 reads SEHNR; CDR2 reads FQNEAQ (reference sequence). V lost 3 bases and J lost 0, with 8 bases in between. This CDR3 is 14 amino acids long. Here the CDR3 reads CASSFDAYQETQYF. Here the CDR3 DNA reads TGTGCCAGCAGCTTTGACGCTTACCAAGAGACCCAGTACTTC.